This TCR beta chain was obtained from a study of blood T cells in healthy people across ages. A J-beta primer mix and a sample-barcoded 5' primer were used in a second PCR of roughly 7 to 12 cycles. MiXCR, run by TCRdb on the 5' RACE reads, gives a single entry per CDR3 protein. The data show over 1,500,000 distinct CDR3 sequences, 39% seen once. This clonotype has ten or more counts. Germline values: CDR1 SGHTA, CDR2 FQGNSA. V lost 5 bases, J lost 2 bases, and 15 bases lay in between. The CDR3 is made up of 15 amino acids. This TCR was sampled from a human donor in good health. The chain recombines TRBV7-2 with TRBJ1-2; tentatively, D is TRBD1 (6 bases). Sequenced sample: blood. In DNA, the CDR3 is TGTGCCAGCAGCCCAGGAGGGACATCCAACTATGGCTACACCTTC. This gives the protein CASSPGGTSNYGYTF. Combining the CDR3 with reference TRBV7-2 and TRBJ1-2 gives the whole variable domain GAGVSQSPSNKVTEKGKDVELRCDPISGHTALYWYRQSLGQGLEFLIYFQGNSAPDKSGLPSDRFSAERTGGSVSTLTIQRTQQEDSAVYLCASSPGGTSNYGYTFGSGTRLTVV.